This T cell receptor (beta chain) originates from a study of tumor-infiltrating lymphocytes in primary liver carcinoma. Study as a whole: Each sample had roughly 3.65 to 7.5 million productive TCRbeta reads regardless of tissue type.

The researchers produced TCR beta cDNA from approximately 550 ng total RNA with a constant-region primer. Researchers made the TCR beta libraries by running three nested multiplex PCR rounds with slightly modified ARM-PCR. TRBV1-TRBV30 forward and Cbeta reverse primers drove the first two roughly 10-cycle rounds. Via MiXCR, TCRdb re-called the multiplex PCR reads, giving one row per CDR3 protein. In the table there are around 190,000 distinct CDR3 sequences, around four fifths of which are singletons. DNA and RNA were both co-extracted from approximately 20-30 mg of bulk tissue that had not been sorted. Surgical resection was used to treat these primary liver carcinoma patients. Sampling of every tumor involved five separate regions. These included the tumor centre. Germline-derived CDR1 and CDR2 are LGHNA and YSLEER. CDR3 length: 17 amino acids. Comments on this clonotype: Antigen unknown. One junction end does not reproduce the germline sequence, and a read error may be involved.

Overall study results and limits: The study found only about 7.5-24% of top clones in all five tumor regions.

The source material was tumor tissue from primary liver carcinoma. The rearrangement links TRBV4-3 to TRBJ2-5, with D perhaps TRBD2 (5 bases). This TCR was sampled from a man aged 35 to 55 with primary liver carcinoma and hepatitis B virus infection. The CDR3: CASSQAAGWRTGETQYF. CDR3 DNA sequence: TGCGCCAGCAGTCAAGCGGCTGGCTGGAGGACTGGTGAGACCCAGTACTTC.